This T cell receptor beta chain emerged from a study of T cell responses to AZD1222 COVID-19 vaccine. Whole-study findings and limits: Among those given AZD1222, only 5 to 7 were seropositive at baseline.

The V and J ends lost 5 bases and 3 bases, in that order; junction bases with no gene match: 7. The CDR3 has 15 residues. Germline CDR1 SGHNT, CDR2 YENEEA. Sequenced by immunoSEQ multiplex PCR; TCRdb stores in-frame clones only, minus some. The sample includes about 50,000 clones, around nine tenths of them seen just once. Comments on this clone: The target antigen is unknown.

Here the sequenced sample was peripheral blood, taken on day 0 of AZD1222 vaccination. The source of this sequence is an adult in good health. The chain joins TRBV11-3 to TRBJ2-3; TRBD2 matches 8 bases. CDR3 loop: CASSASGSRTDTQYF. The CDR3 DNA reads TGTGCCAGCAGCGCGAGCGGGAGTAGGACAGATACGCAGTATTTT.